The sample holds a few counts of the clone carrying this T cell receptor beta chain. What it recognizes is unknown. The source of the sample is a study of response to subunit inactivated influenza vaccine. V trimming: 3 bases; J trimming: 2 bases; junction bases outside the gene matches: 5. Germline V gene data show CDR1 as SGHRS and CDR2 as YFSETQ. The CDR3 is 15 residues long. Points from the study as a whole: Each seasonal flu vaccination may recruit only limited new T cells, authors suggested.

One entry per CDR3 protein, called by TCRdb with MiXCR from the RT-PCR reads. Of under 550,000 distinct CDR3 sequences listed, around 8% are singletons. The V call is TRBV5-1, the J call TRBJ2-7, with 10 bases identical to TRBD1. The input for sequencing was PBMCs from blood, taken around 25 months after vaccination. The clonotype was recovered from a man aged 45 to 75 who received an inactivated influenza vaccine. CDR3 region: CASSYGTGVPYEQYF. The DNA for the CDR3 is TGCGCCAGCAGCTATGGGACAGGGGTCCCCTACGAGCAGTACTTC.